Listed here are 2 T cell receptor beta chains from one sample, sequenced in a study of spatial heterogeneity in lung cancer. TCRdb re-called the 5' RACE reads through MiXCR, storing one row per CDR3 protein. Here the sample spans 110,000 or so distinct CDR3 sequences, more than 10% being singletons. Time point noted: blood at routine non-recurrence follow-up after resection. The sequencing here drew on PBMCs, taken at follow-up. Every receptor here comes from a female donor with early-stage non-small cell lung cancer.

V gene TRBV11-2 combines with J gene TRBJ2-1, with TRBD1 as a possible D gene (5 bases). Trimming pared 5 bases from V and 11 bases from J, leaving 13 bases between. Germline CDR1 reads SGHAT; CDR2 reads FQNNGV. This CDR3 has 12 amino acids. The CDR3 loop reads CASSPGFSKQFF. DNA for the CDR3: TGTGCCAGCAGCCCAGGGTTTTCTAAGCAGTTCTTC. Looking up the rest from reference TRBV11-2 and TRBJ2-1 gives the full variable domain: EAGVAQSPRYKIIEKRQSVAFWCNPISGHATLYWYQQILGQGPKLLIQFQNNGVVDDSQLPKDRFSAERLKGVDSTLKIQPAKLEDSAVYLCASSPGFSKQFFGPGTRLTVL.

The CDR3: CSVEDRYTYEQYF. The CDR3 DNA reads TGCAGCGTTGAAGATAGGTATACCTACGAGCAGTACTTC. V and J are TRBV29-1 and TRBJ2-7; D gene unclear. Trimming took off 0 bases at V and 2 bases at J, with 8 bases between the two ends. Germline values: CDR1 SQVTM, CDR2 ANQGSEA. This CDR3 is 13 amino acids long.